The next 10 T cell receptor beta chains were all read from a single sample in a study of metastatic and nonmetastatic thyroid tumors. Through MiXCR, TCRdb re-clonotyped the PCR reads. Here the sample spans more than 12,000 clones, about 31% being singletons. Thyroid surgery was preceded by no treatment in any patient. Sequenced material: tumor tissue. These receptor sequences come from a male donor with papillary thyroid cancer or a benign thyroid nodule (not recorded which). Some clones in this sample may be carry-over from other donors' samples.

The chain couples TRBV5-1 to TRBJ2-3; 7 bases match TRBD2. V trimming: 5 bases; J trimming: 0 bases; junction bases outside the gene matches: 6. The CDR3 sequence is 15 residues long. CDR1 and CDR2 (germline): SGHRS, YFSETQ. The CDR3 coding sequence is TGCGCCAGCAGTTTGCAGCGGGATAGCACAGATACGCAGTATTTT. Its protein product is CASSLQRDSTDTQYF.

This clone came up a few times. The J gene is TRBJ2-1, the V gene TRBV27; 8 bases align to TRBD2. V was pared by 6 bases and J by 7 bases, with 8 bases of the junction left unmatched. This CDR3 has 14 amino acids. Germline V lookup: CDR1 MNHEY, CDR2 SMNVEV (reference sequence). The CDR3 is CASRSGGAQNEQFF. The CDR3 nucleotides read TGTGCCAGCAGATCGGGGGGGGCCCAGAATGAGCAGTTCTTC.

This clone was observed many times. The chain combines TRBV5-1 with TRBJ2-1, with a weak D call TRBD1 (5 bases). This CDR3 comprises 14 residues. Germline lookup yields CDR1 SGHRS and CDR2 YFSETQ. Trimming removed 5 bases at V and 7 bases at J, with 16 bases between. The CDR3 reads CASSLWGPGNEQFF. The DNA for the CDR3 is TGCGCCAGCAGTCTGTGGGGCCCCGGTAATGAGCAGTTCTTC.

This clone showed up just a few times. The chain links TRBV28 to TRBJ1-2; tentatively, D is TRBD1 (6 bases). Per germline, CDR1 MDHEN and CDR2 SYDVKM. With 3 bases removed from V and 7 bases from J, the gap between germline ends came to 9 bases. The CDR3 has 12 residues. The CDR3 sequence is CASSFGGSGYTF. Here the CDR3 DNA reads TGTGCCAGCAGTTTCGGGGGCTCTGGCTACACCTTC.

This chain connects TRBV20-1 to TRBJ2-5, with TRBD2 identical over 8 bases. The CDR3 has 14 residues. V lost 7 bases and J lost 4; bases outside the gene matches: 11. CDR1 DFQATT and CDR2 SNEGSKA come from the germline V gene (reference sequence). The CDR3 here is CSVLPQRGRETQYF. For the CDR3, the DNA is TGCAGTGTGTTGCCTCAGCGGGGGCGAGAGACCCAGTACTTC.

The V call is TRBV11-2, the J call TRBJ2-1; tentatively, D is TRBD2 (5 bases). The CDR3 covers 16 residues. CDR1 is SGHAT and CDR2 is FQNNGV in the germline V gene. V was trimmed by 5 bases and J by 8 bases, leaving 22 bases between them. CDR3: CASSDPRTWYLDEQFF. In DNA, the CDR3 is TGTGCCAGCAGCGATCCTCGGACTTGGTACCTTGATGAGCAGTTCTTC.

A word on this clone: This may stem from a read error, because a much larger clone lies one nucleotide away. The rearrangement joins TRBV6-2 or TRBV6-3 to TRBJ2-3; the match to TRBD2 covers 9 bases. This CDR3 contains 15 residues. The V and J ends lost 8 bases and 2 bases, in that order; junction bases with no gene match: 8. Germline-derived CDR1 and CDR2 are MNHEY and SVGEGT. The CDR3 nucleotides are TGTGCCAGCGTCGGGACTAGCAGCAACACAGATACGCAGTATTTT. The encoded protein is CASVGTSSNTDTQYF.

V is TRBV30 and J is TRBJ2-7; TRBD2 agrees at 12 bases. J lost 6 bases, V lost 3 bases, and 6 bases had no gene match. Germline V gene lookup returns CDR1 GTSNPN and CDR2 SVGIG (reference sequence). The CDR3 totals 14 residues. CDR3 in DNA: TGTGCCTGGAGGCGGACTAGCGGGAAGGGCGAGCAGTACTTC. It codes for CAWRRTSGKGEQYF.

Within the sample, this clone is medium-sized. The chain is built from TRBV11-2 and TRBJ2-1, with 7 nucleotides matching TRBD2. CDR3 length: 15 residues. Germline V lookup: CDR1 SGHAT, CDR2 FQNNGV. J gave up 6 bases and V 4 bases, and 9 bases lay outside the gene matches. This CDR3 reads CASSSVGGRVNEQFF. The CDR3 DNA follows: TGTGCCAGCAGCTCAGTGGGCGGGAGAGTCAATGAGCAGTTCTTC. Full variable domain (rest looked up from reference TRBV11-2 and TRBJ2-1): EAGVAQSPRYKIIEKRQSVAFWCNPISGHATLYWYQQILGQGPKLLIQFQNNGVVDDSQLPKDRFSAERLKGVDSTLKIQPAKLEDSAVYLCASSSVGGRVNEQFFGPGTRLTVL.

In its sample, this clone was seen many times. The chain's CDR3 is CSARLGVSGQYF. The CDR3 DNA is TGCAGTGCTAGGCTCGGGGTGAGCGGCCAGTACTTC. The chain joins TRBV20-1 to TRBJ2-5, with a weak D call TRBD2 (5 bases). V was shortened by 3 bases and J by 10 bases, with 15 bases between the two germline ends. Per germline, CDR1 DFQATT and CDR2 SNEGSKA (reference sequence). CDR3 size: 12 residues.